These T cell receptor beta chains were read from a single sample in a study of T cells in narcolepsy. Using immunoSEQ multiplex PCR, the repertoire was profiled, and TCRdb retains in-frame clones only, with some absent. The sample holds 36,000 or so clones, about nine tenths seen once. Sequencing was done on a sample of CD45RA- memory CD4+ T cells from PBMCs. These receptors were collected from a human donor with narcolepsy. CDR3s include the opening cysteine and the closing phenylalanine or tryptophan. Each record gives: V gene, D gene, clone size, J gene, CDR3 protein, CDR3 DNA. D genes are given only for firm matches. Clone size appears in some rows only: once, few, many, or a class for an expanded clone.

>TRBV30|TRBD1|NA|TRBJ1-4
CARGDTGVKKLFF
TGTGCCCGAGGGGACACAGGGGTGAAAAAACTGTTTTTT
>TRBV7-9|TRBD2|NA|TRBJ2-7
CASSQRGVYEQYF
TGTGCCAGCAGCCAGCGGGGGGTATACGAGCAGTACTTC
>TRBV30|NA|NA|TRBJ2-3
CAWSVGSSTSTDTQYF
TGTGCCTGGAGTGTTGGAAGCTCAACTAGCACAGATACGCAGTATTTT
>TRBV7-9|NA|NA|TRBJ1-1
CASSSTTPRVEEAFF
TGTGCCAGCAGCTCAACAACCCCAAGGGTCGAGGAAGCTTTCTTT
>TRBV19|TRBD1|NA|TRBJ2-3
CASSSRVGGGTDTQYF
TGTGCCAGTAGTTCACGAGTAGGGGGCGGTACAGATACGCAGTATTTT
>TRBV28|TRBD2|NA|TRBJ2-7
CASSLLAAGGTYEQYF
TGTGCCAGCAGTTTACTCGCAGCGGGAGGGACCTACGAGCAGTACTTC
>TRBV27|NA|NA|TRBJ2-1
CASRVTGFF
TGTGCCAGCAGAGTGACAGGCTTCTTC
>TRBV7-3|TRBD1|once|TRBJ2-3
CASSSTGYNTDTQYF
TGTGCCAGCAGCTCGACAGGGTATAACACAGATACGCAGTATTTT
>TRBV7-2|TRBD1|NA|TRBJ1-4
CASSLAGTGRVNEKLFF
TGTGCCAGCAGCTTAGCCGGGACAGGGCGGGTCAATGAAAAACTGTTTTTT
>TRBV4-3|TRBD1|NA|TRBJ2-3
CASSQGQGPSTDTQYF
TGCGCCAGCAGCCAGGGACAGGGACCAAGCACAGATACGCAGTATTTT
>TRBV7-8|NA|NA|TRBJ1-3
CASSLAGRTGNTIYF
TGTGCCAGCAGCTTAGCGGGGCGGACTGGAAACACCATATATTTT
>TRBV28|NA|NA|TRBJ1-1
CASSLRAPGSGTEAFF
TGTGCCAGCAGCCTCCGAGCACCCGGGAGCGGGACTGAAGCTTTCTTT
>TRBV27|NA|NA|TRBJ2-6
CASSLTVISSGANVLTF
TGTGCCAGCAGTTTGACGGTTATTAGCTCTGGGGCCAACGTCCTGACTTTC
>TRBV7-3|NA|NA|TRBJ1-2
CASSLDSNYGYTF
TGTGCCAGCAGCCTGGACTCAAACTATGGCTACACCTTC
>TRBV18|TRBD1|NA|TRBJ2-7
CASSPPRGQGSRGDEQYF
TGTGCCAGCTCACCACCGAGGGGACAGGGGAGTAGAGGGGACGAGCAGTACTTC
>TRBV12-2|NA|NA|TRBJ2-7
CASRPGTAGDYEQYF
TGTGCAAGTCGCCCCGGGACGGCGGGAGACTACGAGCAGTACTTC
>TRBV7-2|NA|NA|TRBJ1-1
CASSLVGYTEAFF
TGTGCCAGCAGCTTAGTAGGGTACACTGAAGCTTTCTTT
>TRBV7-8|TRBD1|NA|TRBJ1-5
CASRSQGNNQPQHF
TGTGCCAGCAGATCACAGGGGAACAATCAGCCCCAGCATTTT
>TRBV7-8|TRBD1|few|TRBJ2-2
CASRLTGAAGELFF
TGTGCCAGCAGACTAACAGGGGCGGCCGGGGAGCTGTTTTTT
>TRBV28|TRBD1|NA|TRBJ2-7
CASTSGTGFYEQYF
TGTGCCAGCACCTCCGGGACAGGGTTTTACGAGCAGTACTTC
>TRBV5-1|NA|NA|TRBJ1-2
CASSLEGVGYTF
TGCGCCAGCAGCTTGGAGGGGGTTGGCTACACCTTC
>TRBV19|NA|NA|TRBJ2-1
CASSPRPFNEQFF
TGTGCCAGTAGCCCCCGGCCGTTTAATGAGCAGTTCTTC
>TRBV6-5|TRBD1|NA|TRBJ2-7
CASSRDREAINF
TGTGCCAGCAGTCGGGACAGGGAGGCAATCAACTTC
>TRBV19|NA|NA|TRBJ1-1
CASSIDRRVAEAFF
TGTGCCAGTAGTATAGATCGTCGGGTGGCTGAAGCTTTCTTT
>TRBV5-1|TRBD1|NA|TRBJ2-2
CASSPKSGTANTGELFF
TGCGCCAGCAGCCCGAAGTCCGGGACAGCGAACACCGGGGAGCTGTTTTTT
>TRBV28|TRBD1|once|TRBJ1-5
CASRPQFGTGYQPQHF
TGTGCCAGCAGACCCCAGTTTGGGACAGGGTATCAGCCCCAGCATTTT
>TRBV7-2|NA|once|TRBJ2-1
CASTIHRNNEQFF
TGTGCCAGCACCATACACAGAAACAATGAGCAGTTCTTC
>TRBV30|TRBD1|NA|TRBJ1-2
CAWSSPDRGLSGYTF
TGTGCCTGGAGTTCCCCTGACAGGGGGCTAAGTGGCTACACCTTC
>TRBV6-5|NA|NA|TRBJ1-1
CASTTSYEAFF
TGTGCCAGCACCACCAGCTACGAAGCTTTCTTT
>TRBV28|NA|NA|TRBJ2-7
CASSATNAGSYEQYF
TGTGCCAGCAGTGCCACGAACGCCGGCTCCTACGAGCAGTACTTC
>TRBV5-4|TRBD2|NA|TRBJ2-1
CASSLVRTSGRNEQFF
TGTGCCAGCAGCTTGGTTAGGACTAGCGGGAGGAATGAGCAGTTCTTC
>TRBV4-3|NA|NA|TRBJ2-3
CASSQITGPQDTQYF
TGCGCCAGCAGCCAAATAACAGGTCCTCAAGATACGCAGTATTTT
>TRBV10-3|NA|few|TRBJ1-3
CAITPGLSGNTIYF
TGTGCCATCACCCCGGGCCTCTCTGGAAACACCATATATTTT
>TRBV7-9|TRBD2|NA|TRBJ2-7
CASSLALAGVSYEQYF
TGTGCCAGCAGCTTAGCACTAGCGGGAGTCTCCTACGAGCAGTACTTC
>TRBV30|TRBD1|NA|TRBJ1-6
CAWRRTGSSYNSPLHF
TGTGCCTGGAGGCGGACAGGTAGCTCCTATAATTCACCCCTCCACTTT
>TRBV2|NA|NA|TRBJ2-3
CATSRPSTSTDTQYF
TGTGCCACCTCCCGACCGAGTACTAGCACAGATACGCAGTATTTT
>TRBV10-3|TRBD1|NA|TRBJ2-2
CAISGVTGAGELFF
TGTGCCATCAGTGGTGTGACAGGGGCCGGGGAGCTGTTTTTT
>TRBV6-1|NA|NA|TRBJ1-1
CASRTVFAGEAFF
TGTGCCAGCAGGACGGTTTTTGCAGGTGAAGCTTTCTTT
>TRBV6-1|NA|NA|TRBJ1-6
CASSELGSPLHF
TGTGCCAGCAGTGAGCTCGGTTCACCCCTCCACTTT
>TRBV27|NA|once|TRBJ1-2
CASGRGIATVYGYTF
TGTGCCAGCGGCCGGGGCATCGCGACCGTATATGGCTACACCTTC
>TRBV6-1|NA|NA|TRBJ2-3
CASSEIEGGKESF
TGTGCCAGCAGTGAAATAGAGGGTGGGAAAGAGTCGTTT
>TRBV30|NA|NA|TRBJ1-1
CAWSAHRFTEAFF
TGTGCCTGGAGTGCCCACAGGTTCACTGAAGCTTTCTTT
>TRBV30|NA|NA|TRBJ2-7
CAWGGAVEQYF
TGTGCCTGGGGCGGGGCGGTCGAGCAGTACTTC
>TRBV5-5|NA|NA|TRBJ1-1
CASSPRTENTEAFF
TGTGCCAGCAGCCCCCGGACAGAGAACACTGAAGCTTTCTTT
>TRBV7-3|NA|NA|TRBJ2-7
CASSLVRGAYEQYF
TGTGCCAGCAGCTTAGTCAGAGGGGCCTACGAGCAGTACTTC
>TRBV19|NA|NA|TRBJ1-5
CASSSQDNQPQHF
TGTGCCAGTAGTTCCCAGGACAATCAGCCCCAGCATTTT
>TRBV6-5|NA|NA|TRBJ1-1
CASSYGLGSTEAFF
TGTGCCAGCAGTTACGGGTTGGGGAGCACTGAAGCTTTCTTT
>TRBV5-1|TRBD1|NA|TRBJ1-2
CASSPGQGSYGYTF
TGCGCCAGCAGCCCGGGACAGGGCAGCTATGGCTACACCTTC